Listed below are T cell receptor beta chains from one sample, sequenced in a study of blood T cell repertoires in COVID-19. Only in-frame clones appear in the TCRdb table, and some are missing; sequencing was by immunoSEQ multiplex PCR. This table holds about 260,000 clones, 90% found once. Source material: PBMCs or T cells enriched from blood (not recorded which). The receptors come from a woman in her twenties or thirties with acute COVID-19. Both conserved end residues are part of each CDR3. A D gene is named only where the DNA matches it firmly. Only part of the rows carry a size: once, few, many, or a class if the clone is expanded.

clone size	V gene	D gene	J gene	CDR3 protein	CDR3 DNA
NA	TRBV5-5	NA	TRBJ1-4	CASSFSSTNEKLFF	TGTGCCAGCAGCTTTTCTTCAACTAATGAAAAACTGTTTTTT
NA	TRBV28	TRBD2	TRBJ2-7	CASNRGGTSYEQYF	TGTGCCAGCAACCGGGGAGGGACCTCCTACGAGCAGTACTTC
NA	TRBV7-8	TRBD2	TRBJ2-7	CASSYRTSGYEQYF	TGTGCCAGCAGCTATAGGACTAGCGGCTACGAGCAGTACTTC
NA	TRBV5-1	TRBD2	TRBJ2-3	CASSRGTSGTDTQYF	TGCGCCAGCAGCCGAGGGACTAGCGGCACAGATACGCAGTATTTT
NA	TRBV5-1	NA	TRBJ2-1	CASSDVTAPGVGNEQFF	TGCGCCAGCAGCGACGTTACAGCGCCGGGGGTTGGTAATGAGCAGTTCTTC
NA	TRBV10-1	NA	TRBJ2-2	CASSGTAANTGELFF	TGCGCCAGCAGTGGGACAGCAGCAAACACCGGGGAGCTGTTTTTT
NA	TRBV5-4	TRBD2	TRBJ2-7	CASSFGTSEQYF	TGTGCCAGCAGCTTCGGGACTAGCGAGCAGTACTTC
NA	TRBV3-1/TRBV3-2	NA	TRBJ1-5	CASSQAQANQPQHF	TGTGCCAGCAGCCAAGCTCAGGCTAATCAGCCCCAGCATTTT
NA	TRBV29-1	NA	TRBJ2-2	CSVESGVRPLGTGELFF	TGCAGCGTTGAATCGGGGGTTCGACCATTGGGCACCGGGGAGCTGTTTTTT
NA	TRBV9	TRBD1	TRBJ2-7	CASSPEGQGADEQYF	TGTGCCAGCAGCCCCGAAGGGCAGGGGGCCGACGAGCAGTACTTC
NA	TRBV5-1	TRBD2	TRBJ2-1	CASSSLLGLAGEGGEQFF	TGCGCCAGCAGCTCCCTTTTGGGGTTAGCGGGAGAAGGTGGTGAGCAGTTCTTC
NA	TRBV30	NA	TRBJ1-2	CAWRVGIYGYTF	TGTGCCTGGAGAGTCGGGATCTATGGCTACACCTTC
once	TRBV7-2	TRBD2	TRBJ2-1	CASSFTSGGKDEQFF	TGTGCCAGCAGCTTTACTAGCGGGGGGAAGGATGAGCAGTTCTTC
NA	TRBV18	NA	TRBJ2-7	CASSPSEVQYF	TGTGCCAGCTCACCGAGCGAGGTGCAGTACTTC
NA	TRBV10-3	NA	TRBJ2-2	CAISESQGLDTGELFF	TGTGCCATCAGTGAGTCCCAGGGACTGGACACCGGGGAGCTGTTTTTT
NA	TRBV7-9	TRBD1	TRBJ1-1	CASSLETGFTEAFF	TGTGCCAGCAGCTTGGAGACAGGGTTCACTGAAGCTTTCTTT
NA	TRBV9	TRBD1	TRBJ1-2	CASSRPLGQGGYGYTF	TGTGCCAGCAGCCGGCCCTTGGGACAGGGGGGCTATGGCTACACCTTC
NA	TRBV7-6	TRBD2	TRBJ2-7	CASSLAGTSGYEQYF	TGTGCCAGCAGCTTGGCCGGGACTAGCGGATACGAGCAGTACTTC
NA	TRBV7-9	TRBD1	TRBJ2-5	CASSFQTGMETQYF	TGTGCCAGCAGCTTTCAGACAGGGATGGAGACCCAGTACTTC
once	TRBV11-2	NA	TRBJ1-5	CASSRQGPSNQPQHF	TGTGCCAGCAGCAGGCAGGGTCCTAGCAATCAGCCCCAGCATTTT
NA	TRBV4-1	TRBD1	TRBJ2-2	CASSSTGGVPGELFF	TGCGCCAGCAGCAGCACAGGGGGAGTGCCCGGGGAGCTGTTTTTT
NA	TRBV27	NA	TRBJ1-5	CASKRISGNQPQHF	TGTGCCAGCAAAAGAATATCGGGCAATCAGCCCCAGCATTTT
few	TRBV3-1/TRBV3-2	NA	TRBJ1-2	CASRLGTGGGYGYTF	TGTGCCAGCAGACTAGGGACGGGGGGCGGCTATGGCTACACCTTC
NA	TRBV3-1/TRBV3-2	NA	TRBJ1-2	CASSQDLTGTGDGYTF	TGTGCCAGCAGCCAAGACCTGACCGGGACGGGAGATGGCTACACCTTC
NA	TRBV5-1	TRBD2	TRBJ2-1	CASSLVLAGGWDEQFF	TGCGCCAGCAGCTTGGTCCTAGCGGGAGGGTGGGATGAGCAGTTCTTC
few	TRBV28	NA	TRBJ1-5	CASSSGSGHTNQPQHF	TGTGCCAGCAGTTCGGGATCGGGACACACCAATCAGCCCCAGCATTTT
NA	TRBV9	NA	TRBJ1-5	CASSESGASNQPQHF	TGTGCCAGCAGCGAGTCAGGGGCGAGCAATCAGCCCCAGCATTTT
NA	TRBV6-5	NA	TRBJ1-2	CASQVDSSYGYTF	TGTGCCAGCCAAGTAGACAGTAGCTATGGCTACACCTTC
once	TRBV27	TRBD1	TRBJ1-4	CASSLSPGTGVGKLFF	TGTGCCAGCAGTTTGAGTCCCGGGACAGGGGTCGGCAAACTGTTTTTT
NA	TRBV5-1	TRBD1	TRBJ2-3	CASSLQGSSTDTQYF	TGCGCCAGCAGCCTACAGGGGTCTAGCACAGATACGCAGTATTTT
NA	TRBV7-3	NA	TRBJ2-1	CASSSRGLAGYNEQFF	TGTGCCAGCAGCTCAAGGGGGCTAGCGGGTTACAATGAGCAGTTCTTC
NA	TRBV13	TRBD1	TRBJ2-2	CASSLWGQGARELFF	TGTGCCAGCAGCTTGTGGGGACAGGGGGCGCGTGAGCTGTTTTTT
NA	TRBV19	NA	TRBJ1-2	CASSEGGGGPIYGYTF	TGTGCCAGTAGTGAGGGAGGCGGGGGCCCCATCTATGGCTACACCTTC
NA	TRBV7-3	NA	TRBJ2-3	CASSLIGGTDTQYF	TGTGCCAGCAGCTTAATAGGGGGCACAGATACGCAGTATTTT
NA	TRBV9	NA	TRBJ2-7	CASSARPRDEQYF	TGTGCCAGCAGCGCACGTCCCCGAGACGAGCAGTACTTC
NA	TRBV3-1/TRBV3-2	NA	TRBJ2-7	CASSQEGADYEQYF	TGTGCCAGCAGCCAAGAGGGCGCCGACTACGAGCAGTACTTC